This T cell receptor beta chain originates from a study of blood T cell repertoires in COVID-19 (dated by TCRdb to the early 2020s). About the investigation overall: Samples from collaborators originated in the United States, Italy and Spain and spanned both the acute and convalescent phases of COVID-19. The prospective study material was composed of cDNA or gDNA derived from T cells, B-cell-depleted T cells, or PBMCs. The dataset comprised deeply sampled blood TCRbeta repertoires from subjects exposed to, actively infected with, or recovered from COVID-19. A freely available public database, intended as a resource for researchers studying the immune response to SARS-CoV-2, is where the repertoires were released. The samples were drawn from two sources: the first 160 participants of the ongoing ImmuneRACE study, and over 1,000 subjects contributed by 6 global collaborators. A de-identified subject ID, COVID-19 status, age in years and sex were almost always included in the sample metadata. Where available, HLA class I and class II types were obtained from metadata supplied by the sample provider rather than from assay-based typing. Summary of the overall study and its limitations: Clinical and demographic metadata were provided uncurated, with the amount varying by source and participant.

TCRbeta CDR3 regions were amplified from genomic DNA by means of the immunoSEQ Assay, a bias-controlled multiplex PCR. Per the authors' processing: The number of nucleated cells in each sample was estimated from the amplification of reference gene primers within the assay. To quantify the absolute abundance of each unique TCRbeta CDR3 rearrangement, sequence reads were collapsed and filtered. Productive Simpson clonality was computed per sample as the square root of Simpson's diversity index over productive rearrangements. Held by TCRdb, this immuneACCESS table contains in-frame sequences only and omits some clones. Under half of the omission traces to an unresolved V gene where checked; the cause of the rest is unknown. From that table come the V and J calls and clone size; the DNA was used to work out D and trimming. In all, the sample holds around 72,000 clones, and 83% of those were seen once. The ten most abundant clones make up roughly 18% of the sample.

Collaborating institutions collected whole blood in K2EDTA tubes following their own protocols. Collaborator samples were shipped for TCRbeta analysis as frozen whole blood, isolated PBMCs, or DNA extracted from either sample type. A remark on this clone: The antigen it recognizes is unknown. Nothing much larger sits one base from this clone, and base qualities are not available.

The CDR3 has 16 amino acids, counting the end cysteine and phenylalanine. The kept DNA is CDR3 alone, 48 bases in frame from the first base. V ends up 6 bases short and J 2 bases short, with an unmatched junction base count of 9. CDR1 and CDR2 are drawn from the germline V gene: KGHSH, LQKENI. The rearrangement joined TRBV18 to TRBJ2-7; TRBD1 agrees with 11 junctional bases. This sequence was found in a woman aged 80 or over with acute or convalescent COVID-19. The sample was peripheral blood. The sequence in DNA is TGTGCCAGCTCGCGCACCGGACAGGGGGCCGCCTACGAGCAGTACTTC. It specifies CASSRTGQGAAYEQYF.